The 2 T cell receptor beta chains reported below all come from one sample, sequenced in a study of blood T cell repertoires in COVID-19. Some clones are missing from TCRdb's copy, which holds only in-frame ones; the method was immunoSEQ multiplex PCR. The sample lists under 500,000 clones; roughly 90% were seen once. The sequenced sample was peripheral blood. These receptors all come from a woman aged 25-40 years with acute or convalescent COVID-19.

This chain connects TRBV9 to TRBJ2-2; TRBD2 aligns across 8 bases. With 0 bases clipped from V and 5 bases from J, the junction kept 9 bases outside the gene matches. The germline gives CDR1 SGDLS, CDR2 YYNGEE. The CDR3 extends over 17 amino acids. CDR3 region: CASSVGSGAWGTGELFF. CDR3 bases: TGTGCCAGCAGCGTAGGTAGCGGGGCCTGGGGGACCGGGGAGCTGTTTTTT.

The chain links TRBV5-6 to TRBJ2-7; 7 bases line up with TRBD2. J gave up 0 bases and V 0 bases, and 0 bases lay outside the gene matches. The CDR3 covers 14 residues. The germline V gene has CDR1 SGHDT and CDR2 YYEEEE. The CDR3 coding sequence is TGTGCCAGCAGCTTGGGGGACTACTCCTACGAGCAGTACTTC. It yields the protein CASSLGDYSYEQYF.